The source of this T cell receptor (beta chain) is a study of cytomegalovirus exposure and HLA in healthy donors. General study results and limits: Association with HLA alleles at 0.05 false discovery rate was found for 16,951 TCR beta sequences in a later analysis. Several of the most significant clusters appeared linked to common viral pathogens, based on a later analysis.

The PCR ran on 60 Vbeta and 13 Jbeta primers. Using immunoSEQ multiplex PCR, the repertoire was profiled, and TCRdb retains in-frame clones only, with some absent. The sample has 35,000 to 45,000 clones, around 73% seen once. This clone has only a few counts. The antigen remains unidentified. This CDR3 region has 16 residues. Unmatched junction bases numbered 12, after V lost 3 bases and J lost 3 bases. Germline loops: CDR1 SQVTM, CDR2 ANQGSEA. Sequenced material: PBMCs. The V gene is TRBV29-1, the J gene TRBJ2-3; 7 nucleotides agree with TRBD2. The receptor's source is a woman aged 30 to 39 in good health and CMV-seronegative. The CDR3 sequence is CSVEGWGGVGTDTQYF. CDR3 bases: TGCAGCGTTGAGGGGTGGGGGGGAGTAGGGACAGATACGCAGTATTTT.